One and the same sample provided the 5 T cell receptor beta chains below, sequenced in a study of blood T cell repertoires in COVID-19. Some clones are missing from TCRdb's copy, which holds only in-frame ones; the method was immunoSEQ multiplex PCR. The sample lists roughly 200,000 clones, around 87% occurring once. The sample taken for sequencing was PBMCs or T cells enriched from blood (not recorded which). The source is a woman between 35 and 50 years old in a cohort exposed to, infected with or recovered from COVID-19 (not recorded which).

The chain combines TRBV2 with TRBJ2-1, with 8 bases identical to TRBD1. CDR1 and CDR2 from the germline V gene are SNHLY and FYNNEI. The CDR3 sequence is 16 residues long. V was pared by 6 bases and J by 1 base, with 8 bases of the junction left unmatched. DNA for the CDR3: TGTGCCAGCAGCGAGGTGGACAGGGCGTCCTACAATGAGCAGTTCTTC. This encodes CASSEVDRASYNEQFF.

CDR3 in amino acids: CASSWLAGSYEQYF. The CDR3 DNA is TGTGCCAGCAGCTGGCTAGCGGGATCCTACGAGCAGTACTTC. V and J are TRBV11-3 and TRBJ2-7; 9 nucleotides agree with TRBD2. Unmatched junction bases numbered 2, after V lost 4 bases and J lost 1 base. CDR1 and CDR2 (germline): SGHNT, YENEEA. The CDR3 runs to 14 residues.

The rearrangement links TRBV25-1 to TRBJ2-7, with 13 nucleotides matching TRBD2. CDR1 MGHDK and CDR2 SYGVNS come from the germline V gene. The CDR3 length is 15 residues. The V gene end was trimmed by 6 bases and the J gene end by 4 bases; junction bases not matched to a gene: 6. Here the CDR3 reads CASRAGTSGTYEQYF. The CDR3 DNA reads TGTGCCAGCAGGGCGGGGACTAGCGGGACGTACGAGCAGTACTTC.

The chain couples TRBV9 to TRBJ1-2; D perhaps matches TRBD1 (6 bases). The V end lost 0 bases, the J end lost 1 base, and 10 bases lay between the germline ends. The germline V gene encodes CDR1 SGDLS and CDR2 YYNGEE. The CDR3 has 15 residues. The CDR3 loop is CASSVGGDNNYGYTF. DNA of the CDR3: TGTGCCAGCAGCGTAGGAGGGGACAATAACTATGGCTACACCTTC.

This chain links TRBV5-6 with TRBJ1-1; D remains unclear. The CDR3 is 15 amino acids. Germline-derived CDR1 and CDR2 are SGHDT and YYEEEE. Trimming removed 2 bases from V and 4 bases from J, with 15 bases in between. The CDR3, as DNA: TGTGCCAGCAGCTTATATCTTAGGGAGCGCACTGAAGCTTTCTTT. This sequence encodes CASSLYLRERTEAFF.